This T cell receptor beta chain was retrieved from a study of OX40 agonist ivuxolimab in advanced cancers. About the study: The treatment was a fully human IgG2 OX40 agonist, ivuxolimab. Past anti-PD-1, anti-PD-L1 or anti-CTLA-4 therapy was accepted, and roughly 42% had received some.

Method: immunoSEQ multiplex PCR; TCRdb's copy keeps in-frame clones and lacks some. The sample contains 25,000 to 35,000 clones, roughly 83% of which appear only once. With autoimmune disease history or systemic immunosuppression, patients were excluded. Germline CDR1 LNHDA, CDR2 SQIVND (reference sequence). The V end was cut by 3 bases, the J end by 0 bases, with 11 bases between. This CDR3 is built from 15 residues. The sample in question was CD4+ or CD8+ T cells sorted from blood, obtained in a trial of the OX40 agonist ivuxolimab. This clonotype originated in an adult with an advanced solid tumor such as melanoma, head and neck, liver or kidney cancer. The gene calls are TRBV19 and TRBJ1-1; no clear D. CDR3 in DNA: TGTGCCAGTAGTATTTCGGGTAATTTGAACACTGAAGCTTTCTTT. It specifies CASSISGNLNTEAFF.